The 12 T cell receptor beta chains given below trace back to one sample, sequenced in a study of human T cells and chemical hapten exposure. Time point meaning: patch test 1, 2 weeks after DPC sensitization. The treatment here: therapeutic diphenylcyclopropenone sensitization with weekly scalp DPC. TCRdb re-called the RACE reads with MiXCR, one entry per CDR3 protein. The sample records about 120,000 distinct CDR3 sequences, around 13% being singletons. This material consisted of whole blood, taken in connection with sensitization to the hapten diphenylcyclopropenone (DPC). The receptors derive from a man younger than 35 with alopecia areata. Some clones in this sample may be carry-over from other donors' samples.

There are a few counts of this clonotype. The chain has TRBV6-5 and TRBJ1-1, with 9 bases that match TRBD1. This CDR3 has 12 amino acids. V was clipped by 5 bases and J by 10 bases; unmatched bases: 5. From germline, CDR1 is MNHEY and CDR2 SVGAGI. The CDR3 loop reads CASSPGTGRAFF. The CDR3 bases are TGTGCCAGCAGTCCGGGGACAGGGCGAGCTTTCTTT.

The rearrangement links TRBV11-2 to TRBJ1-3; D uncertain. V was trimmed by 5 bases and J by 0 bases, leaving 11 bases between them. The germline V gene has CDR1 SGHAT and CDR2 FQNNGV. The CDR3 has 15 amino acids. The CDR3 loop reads CASSEDYSSGNTIYF. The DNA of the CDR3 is TGTGCCAGCAGCGAAGACTACAGCTCTGGAAACACCATATATTTT.

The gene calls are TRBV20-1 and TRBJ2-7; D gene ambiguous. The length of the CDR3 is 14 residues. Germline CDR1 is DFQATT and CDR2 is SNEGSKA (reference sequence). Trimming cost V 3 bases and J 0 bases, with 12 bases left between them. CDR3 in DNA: TGCAGTGCTAGCCGGCAGCCGAACTCCTACGAGCAGTACTTC. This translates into CSASRQPNSYEQYF.

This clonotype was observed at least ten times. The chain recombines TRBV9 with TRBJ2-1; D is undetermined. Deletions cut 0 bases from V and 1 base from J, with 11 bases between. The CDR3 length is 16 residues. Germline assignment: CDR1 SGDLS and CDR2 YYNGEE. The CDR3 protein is CASSVGDSNSYNEQFF. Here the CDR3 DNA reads TGTGCCAGCAGCGTAGGTGATAGTAATTCCTACAATGAGCAGTTCTTC.

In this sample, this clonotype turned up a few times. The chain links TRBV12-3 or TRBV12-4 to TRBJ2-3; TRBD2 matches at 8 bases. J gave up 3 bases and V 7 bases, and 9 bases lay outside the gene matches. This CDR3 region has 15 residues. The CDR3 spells CASTESGGGTDTQYF. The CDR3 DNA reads TGTGCCAGCACCGAGTCGGGAGGGGGGACAGATACGCAGTATTTT.

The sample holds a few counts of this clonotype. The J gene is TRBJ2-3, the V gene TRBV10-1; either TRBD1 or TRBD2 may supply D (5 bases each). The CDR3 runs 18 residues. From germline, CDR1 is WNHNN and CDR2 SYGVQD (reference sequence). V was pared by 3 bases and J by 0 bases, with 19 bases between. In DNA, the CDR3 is TGCGCCAGCAGTGACCAACCGCCGGGGCCCCTTAGCACAGATACGCAGTATTTT. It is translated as CASSDQPPGPLSTDTQYF.

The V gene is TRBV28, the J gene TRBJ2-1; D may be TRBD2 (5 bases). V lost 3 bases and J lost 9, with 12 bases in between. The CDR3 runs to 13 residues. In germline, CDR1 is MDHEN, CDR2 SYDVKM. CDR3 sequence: CASSLDPSSEQFF. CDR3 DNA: TGTGCCAGCAGTTTGGACCCTAGCTCTGAGCAGTTCTTC.

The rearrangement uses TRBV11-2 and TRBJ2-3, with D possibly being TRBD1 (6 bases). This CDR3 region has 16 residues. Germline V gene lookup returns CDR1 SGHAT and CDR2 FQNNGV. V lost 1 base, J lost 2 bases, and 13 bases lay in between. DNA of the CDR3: TGTGCCAGCAGCTTAGCGACAGGCCGAGTCACAGATACGCAGTATTTT. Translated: CASSLATGRVTDTQYF.

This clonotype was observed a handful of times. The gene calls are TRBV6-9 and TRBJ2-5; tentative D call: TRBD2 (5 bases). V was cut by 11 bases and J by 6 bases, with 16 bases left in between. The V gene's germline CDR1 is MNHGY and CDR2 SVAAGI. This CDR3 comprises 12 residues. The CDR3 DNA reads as TGTGCCCCTCTGAAGCTAGCAAAGACCCAGTACTTC. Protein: CAPLKLAKTQYF.

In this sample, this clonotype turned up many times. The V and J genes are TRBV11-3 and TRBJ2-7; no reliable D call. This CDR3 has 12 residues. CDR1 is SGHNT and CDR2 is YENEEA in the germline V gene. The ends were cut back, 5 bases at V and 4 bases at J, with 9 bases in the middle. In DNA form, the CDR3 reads TGTGCCAGCAGCCCAATGCCATACGAGCAGTACGTC. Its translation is CASSPMPYEQYV.

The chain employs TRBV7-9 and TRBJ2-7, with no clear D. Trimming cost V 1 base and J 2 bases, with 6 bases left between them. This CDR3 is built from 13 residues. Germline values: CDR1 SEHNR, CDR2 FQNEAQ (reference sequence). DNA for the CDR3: TGTGCCAGCAGCTTAGGGGGTACCTACGAGCAGTACGTC. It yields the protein CASSLGGTYEQYV.

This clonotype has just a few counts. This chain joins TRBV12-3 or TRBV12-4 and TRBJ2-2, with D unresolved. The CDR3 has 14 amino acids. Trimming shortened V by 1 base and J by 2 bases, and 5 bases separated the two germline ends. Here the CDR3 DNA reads TGTGCCAGCAGTTTAGGGACCAACACCGGGGAGCTGTTTTTT. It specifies CASSLGTNTGELFF.